Presented here are 24 T cell receptor beta chains from one specimen sequenced in a study of blood T cell repertoires in COVID-19. TCRdb's copy holds only in-frame clones and misses some; the assay was immunoSEQ multiplex PCR. The data show more than 150,000 clones, approximately 86% seen once. Sequenced input: peripheral blood. The receptors originated from a man aged 40-49 years with active or convalescent COVID-19.

This chain joins TRBV30 and TRBJ1-6, with 8 bases matching TRBD1. V lost 4 bases and J lost 9; bases outside the gene matches: 8. The germline V gene encodes CDR1 GTSNPN and CDR2 SVGIG (reference sequence). This CDR3 has 14 amino acids. The CDR3 region is CAWMTGDAGSPLHF. The CDR3 nucleotides read TGTGCCTGGATGACAGGGGATGCAGGTTCACCCCTCCACTTT.

This chain links TRBV6-5 with TRBJ2-7; D ambiguous. The CDR3 is made up of 12 amino acids. Germline CDR1 and CDR2: MNHEY and SVGAGI. Deletions cut 9 bases from V and 0 bases from J, with 9 bases between. The CDR3 DNA is TGTGCCAGTACGTATAGCTCCTACGAGCAGTACTTC. It translates to CASTYSSYEQYF.

This clone appeared once. The J gene is TRBJ1-4, the V gene TRBV5-1, with a tentative D call TRBD1 (5 bases). This CDR3 region has 15 residues. Trimming removed 1 base at V and 7 bases at J, with 14 bases between. CDR1 is SGHRS, CDR2 YFSETQ, per germline. For the CDR3, the DNA is TGCGCCAGCAGCTTGAACGGCAGGGCGGTTGAAAAACTGTTTTTT. It translates to CASSLNGRAVEKLFF.

This chain links TRBV28 with TRBJ2-3; 9 positions match TRBD1. Trimming at V came to 10 bases and at J to 1 base, leaving 9 bases not matched to a gene. CDR3 length: 15 residues. Germline V gene sequence: CDR1 MDHEN, CDR2 SYDVKM. The CDR3 is CATNHRGLGTDTQYF. As DNA, the CDR3 is TGTGCCACCAATCACAGGGGGCTTGGCACAGATACGCAGTATTTT.

This chain links TRBV7-3 with TRBJ2-5, with a weak D call TRBD2 (6 bases). The CDR3 runs to 13 residues. Trimming took 5 bases from V and 4 from J, leaving 11 bases between them. CDR1 is SGHTA and CDR2 is FQGTGA in the germline V gene. CDR3 coding DNA: TGTGCCAGCAGCAAGGGACTGGGAGAGACCCAGTACTTC. It specifies CASSKGLGETQYF.

This chain connects TRBV7-9 to TRBJ1-1; D is uncertain. CDR3 length: 14 residues. Germline assignment: CDR1 SEHNR and CDR2 FQNEAQ (reference sequence). Trimming stripped 4 bases from V and 9 bases from J, with 18 bases between. As DNA, the CDR3 is TGTGCCAGCAGCTCATCAGAGGGAACACGCAAAGCTTTCTTT. Encoded protein: CASSSSEGTRKAFF.

This clone was counted once. The chain uses TRBV12-3 or TRBV12-4 and TRBJ2-7, with D possibly matching TRBD2 (5 bases). Trimming cost V 6 bases and J 1 base, with 10 bases left between them. The CDR3 runs 13 residues. CDR3 sequence reads: CASRTGISYEQYF. Here the CDR3 DNA reads TGTGCCAGCAGGACGGGGATATCCTACGAGCAGTACTTC.

The chain is built from TRBV11-3 and TRBJ2-4; D ambiguous. The germline gives CDR1 SGHNT, CDR2 YENEEA. With 0 bases removed from V and 3 bases from J, the gap between germline ends came to 3 bases. CDR3 length equals 13 residues. CDR3 sequence: CASSLDSKNIQYF. The DNA of the CDR3 is TGTGCCAGCAGCTTAGATAGCAAAAACATTCAGTACTTC.

V gene TRBV2 combines with J gene TRBJ1-5, with D possibly matching TRBD1 (6 bases). Germline V CDR1 and CDR2: SNHLY, FYNNEI. The CDR3 is 14 residues long. V was clipped by 6 bases and J by 2 bases, with 11 bases between them. CDR3 region: CASRGRTGNQPQHF. In DNA form, the CDR3 reads TGTGCCAGCAGGGGTCGGACAGGCAATCAGCCCCAGCATTTT.

The chain uses TRBV7-3 and TRBJ1-1; tentative D call: TRBD1 (5 bases). Trimming left V 0 bases short and J 0 bases short, with 14 bases between. CDR1 is SGHTA, CDR2 FQGTGA, per germline. The CDR3 is made up of 17 amino acids. CDR3 residues: CASSLTSGKGLNTEAFF. CDR3 nucleotide sequence: TGTGCCAGCAGCTTAACGTCAGGAAAGGGGTTGAACACTGAAGCTTTCTTT.

Written as DNA, the CDR3 is TGTGCCAGCAGTTACCCCGGGTCTACGGAGACCCAGTACTTC. It yields the protein CASSYPGSTETQYF. The chain is built from TRBV6-6 and TRBJ2-5; no definite D call. The CDR3 covers 14 residues. V lost 2 bases to trimming and J lost 5 bases, with 12 bases between them. CDR1 and CDR2 from the germline V gene are MNHNY and SVGAGI (reference sequence).

This clone was observed a handful of times. The chain employs TRBV3-1 (or the pseudogene TRBV3-2) and TRBJ2-7; 9 bases are shared with TRBD1. The CDR3 extends over 13 amino acids. Trimming cost V 1 base and J 6 bases; bases outside gene matches: 1. Germline assignment: CDR1 LGHDT and CDR2 YNNKEL (reference sequence). The CDR3 DNA follows: TGTGCCAGCAGCCAAGGACAGGGGGGCGAGCAGTACTTC. Its translation: CASSQGQGGEQYF.

This sequence joins TRBV2 and TRBJ1-2, with 7 bases aligning to TRBD1. V shed 2 bases and J 4 bases; nucleotides not matched to a gene: 10. The CDR3 has 16 amino acids. Germline CDR1 and CDR2: SNHLY and FYNNEI. CDR3 DNA: TGTGCCAGCAGTGAAAATAAGAGGGACAGCCTCTATGGCTACACCTTC. Translated: CASSENKRDSLYGYTF. Based on the CDR3 plus reference TRBV2 and TRBJ1-2, the full variable domain is EPEVTQTPSHQVTQMGQEVILRCVPISNHLYFYWYRQILGQKVEFLVSFYNNEISEKSEIFDDQFSVERPDGSNFTLKIRSTKLEDSAMYFCASSENKRDSLYGYTFGSGTRLTVV.

V usage is TRBV3-1 (or the pseudogene TRBV3-2) and J usage is TRBJ1-5; D not resolved. Trimming left V 7 bases short and J 2 bases short, with 15 bases between. This CDR3 spans 15 amino acids. CDR1 is LGHDT and CDR2 is YNNKEL in the germline V gene (reference sequence). The CDR3 coding sequence is TGTGCCAGCATCCAGATCATTGCGGGCAATCAGCCCCAGCATTTT. As protein: CASIQIIAGNQPQHF.

The chain carries TRBV20-1 and TRBJ1-1; 7 positions agree with TRBD1. V was clipped by 5 bases and J by 12 bases; unmatched bases: 9. Germline-derived CDR1 and CDR2 are DFQATT and SNEGSKA (reference sequence). The CDR3 length is 11 residues. The CDR3 sequence is CSALYRGGTFF. The CDR3 coding sequence is TGCAGTGCTCTTTACAGGGGAGGTACTTTCTTT.

The rearrangement joins TRBV2 to TRBJ1-4; D uncertain. The germline V gene encodes CDR1 SNHLY and CDR2 FYNNEI. The CDR3 consists of 14 residues. Trimming removed 3 bases from V and 7 bases from J, with 12 bases in between. The CDR3 reads CASSDRQPGEKLFF. The DNA of the CDR3 is TGTGCCAGCAGTGATAGGCAGCCAGGTGAAAAACTGTTTTTT.

This chain uses TRBV9 with TRBJ1-5, with D uncertain. The CDR3 consists of 14 residues. V lost 4 bases, J lost 1 base, and 9 bases lay in between. Germline V lookup: CDR1 SGDLS, CDR2 YYNGEE. The CDR3 DNA follows: TGTGCCAGCAGCTCAGCAGGAAGCAATCAGCCCCAGCATTTT. It translates to CASSSAGSNQPQHF.

The rearrangement uses TRBV10-3 and TRBJ1-6; D is uncertain. This CDR3 region has 15 residues. Trimming left V 0 bases short and J 13 bases short, with 16 bases between. Germline CDR1 is ENHRY and CDR2 is SYGVKD. The CDR3 DNA is TGTGCCATCAGTGAGTCTGGTGGCGGATTACCCCCCCTCCACTTT. This codes for CAISESGGGLPPLHF.

In this sample, this clone turned up once. J is TRBJ1-6 and V is TRBV4-1; D possibly corresponds to TRBD1 (6 bases). V was pared by 8 bases and J by 10 bases, with 12 bases between. Per germline, CDR1 MGHRA and CDR2 YSYEKL. The CDR3 has 12 amino acids. The CDR3 region has the DNA TGCGCCAGCCGAAGGGGGAGCTCACCCCTCCACTTT. This codes for CASRRGSSPLHF.

The genes are TRBV27 and TRBJ2-1; 11 positions match TRBD2. Per germline, CDR1 MNHEY and CDR2 SMNVEV (reference sequence). The CDR3 sequence is 15 residues long. V lost 5 bases to trimming and J lost 4 bases; unmatched junction nucleotides: 4. The DNA of the CDR3 is TGTGCCAGCAGTCTTACTAGCGGGGGTTACAATGAGCAGTTCTTC. This encodes CASSLTSGGYNEQFF.

This chain uses TRBV2 with TRBJ1-5; D might be TRBD1 (6 bases). Germline-derived CDR1 and CDR2 are SNHLY and FYNNEI. The CDR3 length is 14 residues. The ends were cut back, 3 bases at V and 2 bases at J, with 8 bases in the middle. CDR3 sequence reads: CASSDRGGNQPQHF. The CDR3 coding sequence is TGTGCCAGCAGTGACAGGGGAGGCAATCAGCCCCAGCATTTT.

V gene TRBV4-1 combines with J gene TRBJ2-1; 9 nucleotides agree with TRBD1. Unmatched junction bases numbered 18, after V lost 5 bases and J lost 10 bases. This CDR3 has 17 residues. Germline V gene lookup returns CDR1 MGHRA and CDR2 YSYEKL. CDR3 amino acids: CASSEKQGATIPNEQFF. CDR3 in DNA: TGCGCCAGCAGCGAGAAACAGGGGGCTACCATCCCTAACGAGCAGTTCTTC.

J is TRBJ1-4 and V is TRBV3-1 (or the pseudogene TRBV3-2), with D unclear. V was trimmed by 1 base and J by 8 bases, leaving 11 bases between them. Germline V gene data show CDR1 as LGHDT and CDR2 as YNNKEL (reference sequence). The CDR3 totals 14 residues. This chain's CDR3 is CASSQARGQEKLFF. The CDR3 region has the DNA TGTGCCAGCAGCCAAGCTAGAGGGCAAGAAAAACTGTTTTTT.

The chain joins TRBV21-1 to TRBJ2-7; TRBD2 is taken as the D call from the table, unchecked against the DNA. TRBV21-1 constitutes a pseudogene. The length of the CDR3 is 18 residues. The CDR3 region is CASSKGPSPGRETYEQYF. DNA of the CDR3: TGTGCCAGCAGCAAAGGTCCTTCCCCGGGACGGGAGACCTACGAGCAGTACTTC.